This T cell receptor (beta chain) was sequenced in a study of blood T cell repertoires in COVID-19. Looking at the study overall: Sites across the United States, Italy and Spain contributed samples from acute and convalescent COVID-19. T cells, B-cell-depleted T cells, or PBMCs provided the cDNA or gDNA that served as material.

Original data processing: Using reference gene primer amplification, nucleated cell counts were estimated. Profiling relied on immunoSEQ multiplex PCR, and the TCRdb table lists in-frame clones only, not all of them. D and trimming were read from the DNA, whereas the V and J calls and clone size are those reported in that table. The data show fewer than 200,000 clones, with roughly 81% seen just once and roughly 5% held by the top ten. The germline V gene encodes CDR1 SGHNT and CDR2 YYREEE (reference sequence). The V segment lost 4 bases and the J segment 5 bases; nucleotides outside the gene matches: 8. This CDR3 region has 15 residues.

The sample taken for sequencing was peripheral blood. This TCR was recovered from a woman aged 45-65 years with COVID-19, enrolled during active disease. The chain carries TRBV5-4 and TRBJ2-5, with 10 bases matching TRBD1. The CDR3 spells CASSPDRGRWETQYF. The CDR3 DNA reads as TGTGCCAGCAGCCCTGACAGGGGGCGGTGGGAGACCCAGTACTTC.